Below are 22 T cell receptor beta chains sequenced from a single sample in a study of blood T cell repertoires in COVID-19. Produced via immunoSEQ multiplex PCR; TCRdb's table is partial and in-frame only. The table has roughly 200,000 clones, around 89% seen once. Material: PBMCs or T cells enriched from blood (not recorded which). These receptors were collected from a man aged 25-45 years who had recovered from COVID-19.

This clone showed up just once. A read error may produce the germline difference seen at one junction end. The V gene is TRBV12-3 or TRBV12-4, the J gene TRBJ1-3; D might be TRBD1 (6 bases). The CDR3 covers 11 residues. The CDR3 DNA sequence: TGTGCCAGCAGTTTAAAGGGGGACCGATCCTTT. This translates into CASSLKGDRSF.

The genes are TRBV4-2 and TRBJ1-3; D may be TRBD1 (5 bases). V was shortened by 0 bases and J by 7 bases, with 13 bases between the two germline ends. Looked up from germline, CDR1 is LGHNA and CDR2 is YNFKEQ. This CDR3 has 15 amino acids. CDR3 in amino acids: CASSQEAGLGNTIYF. The CDR3 coding sequence is TGTGCCAGCAGCCAAGAGGCAGGGCTTGGGAACACCATATATTTT.

The table lists this clone with a few counts. The V and J genes are TRBV15 and TRBJ1-3; 11 bases agree with TRBD1. The germline V gene has CDR1 LNHNV and CDR2 YYDKDF (reference sequence). CDR3 length: 15 residues. The junction had 9 bases not matched to a gene; V was cut back by 6 bases and J by 8 bases. CDR3 nucleotides: TGTGCCACCAGTAAAAGGACAGGGGGCCCGGACACCATATATTTT. Protein sequence: CATSKRTGGPDTIYF.

This clone was recorded only once. This rearrangement joins TRBV6-5 to TRBJ2-7, with TRBD2 identical over 8 bases. The CDR3 consists of 14 residues. Trimming removed 4 bases from V and 2 bases from J; junction bases left unmatched: 4. Germline CDR1 is MNHEY and CDR2 is SVGAGI. The CDR3 DNA sequence: TGTGCCAGCAGTTCGGGCGGGGGGCCCTACGAGCAGTACTTC. It encodes CASSSGGGPYEQYF.

V usage is TRBV9 and J usage is TRBJ2-1; TRBD2 matches at 15 bases. Germline V lookup: CDR1 SGDLS, CDR2 YYNGEE. V lost 0 bases and J lost 3; bases outside the gene matches: 7. The CDR3 runs 19 residues. CDR3 amino acids: CASSVGTSGRAEHYNEQFF. The CDR3 region has the DNA TGTGCCAGCAGCGTAGGGACTAGCGGGAGGGCCGAACACTACAATGAGCAGTTCTTC.

The J gene is TRBJ2-7, the V gene TRBV6-5, with 7 nucleotides matching TRBD2. The V gene end was trimmed by 6 bases and the J gene end by 8 bases; junction bases not matched to a gene: 10. Per germline, CDR1 MNHEY and CDR2 SVGAGI. The CDR3 is 13 residues long. The chain's CDR3 is CASRQRETTQQYF. For the CDR3, the DNA is TGTGCCAGCAGGCAGCGGGAAACTACGCAGCAGTACTTC.

This clone has ten or more counts. The identical CDR3 is also encoded by other nucleotide sequences in the sample. The CDR3 loop is CATSDLAGVTGELFF. In DNA, the CDR3 is TGTGCCACCAGCGACTTAGCGGGAGTAACAGGGGAGCTGTTTTTT. The V gene is TRBV24-1, the J gene TRBJ2-2; 9 bases align to TRBD2. Germline V CDR1 and CDR2: KGHDR, SFDVKD. This CDR3 has 15 residues. J was trimmed by 8 bases and V by 7 bases; bases with no gene match: 10.

This clone has a single count. The chain combines TRBV11-2 with TRBJ1-2; no clear D. V gave up 1 base and J gave up 1 base, with 10 bases separating them. From germline, CDR1 is SGHAT and CDR2 FQNNGV. The CDR3 length is 15 residues. The CDR3 loop reads CASSLVGRDNYGYTF. The CDR3 DNA sequence: TGTGCCAGCAGCTTAGTGGGCAGAGATAACTATGGCTACACCTTC.

CDR3 in DNA: TGCAGCGTTGGGGGAGGCAATCAGCCCCAGCATTTT. Translated: CSVGGGNQPQHF. The rearrangement joins TRBV29-1 to TRBJ1-5; no definite D call. CDR1 SQVTM and CDR2 ANQGSEA come from the germline V gene. The CDR3 has 12 residues. Trimming shortened V by 4 bases and J by 2 bases, and 6 bases separated the two germline ends.

The rearrangement uses TRBV6-5 and TRBJ2-1, with TRBD1 matching 10 bases. Unmatched junction bases numbered 8, after V lost 7 bases and J lost 8 bases. CDR1 and CDR2 (germline): MNHEY, SVGAGI. The CDR3 consists of 14 residues. CDR3 region: CASKTGGAGYEQFF. The CDR3 region has the DNA TGTGCCAGCAAGACAGGGGGCGCAGGCTATGAGCAGTTCTTC.

A few counts support this clone. This chain uses TRBV7-2 with TRBJ1-3; D is possibly TRBD1 (6 bases). Germline V CDR1 and CDR2: SGHTA, FQGNSA. Trimming took off 3 bases at V and 0 bases at J, with 12 bases between the two ends. The CDR3 runs 16 residues. CDR3 amino acids: CASSFKGDTSGNTIYF. CDR3 nucleotides: TGTGCCAGCAGCTTTAAGGGGGACACCTCTGGAAACACCATATATTTT.

The V and J genes are TRBV19 and TRBJ2-1; D perhaps matches TRBD1 (6 bases). Deletions cut 6 bases from V and 3 bases from J, with 15 bases between. This CDR3 is built from 15 residues. CDR1 is LNHDA, CDR2 SQIVND, per germline (reference sequence). CDR3 amino acids: CASSPEWDNYNEQFF. The CDR3 bases are TGTGCCAGTAGCCCAGAGTGGGACAACTACAATGAGCAGTTCTTC.

The genes are TRBV28 and TRBJ2-7, with 13 bases that match TRBD2. Germline CDR1 MDHEN, CDR2 SYDVKM. Unmatched junction bases numbered 2, after V lost 2 bases and J lost 4 bases. The CDR3 runs 15 residues. In nucleotides, the CDR3 is TGTGCCAGCAGTTTAGGACTAGCGGGAGTTTACGAGCAGTACTTC. This encodes CASSLGLAGVYEQYF.

The sample holds one count of this clone. The V gene is TRBV6-6, the J gene TRBJ2-7; D may be TRBD2 (5 bases). The germline V gene has CDR1 MNHNY and CDR2 SVGAGI (reference sequence). V lost 6 bases to trimming and J lost 3 bases, with 18 bases between them. The length of the CDR3 is 15 residues. CDR3 nucleotides: TGTGCCAGCAGCCCCTCCAAAGGGAGTGGCTACGAGCAGTACTTC. This codes for CASSPSKGSGYEQYF.

V usage is TRBV7-2 and J usage is TRBJ1-6, with D tentatively TRBD1 (6 bases). V dropped 0 bases and J dropped 7 bases, with 10 bases sitting between them. Germline V gene lookup returns CDR1 SGHTA and CDR2 FQGNSA. The CDR3 has 15 amino acids. The CDR3 DNA reads as TGTGCCAGCAGCTTAGCAGGACAGTCCAATTCACCCCTCCACTTT. It specifies CASSLAGQSNSPLHF.

The rearrangement uses TRBV30 and TRBJ2-7; possibly TRBD1 for D (6 bases). CDR1 GTSNPN and CDR2 SVGIG come from the germline V gene (reference sequence). Trimming shortened V by 0 bases and J by 3 bases, and 12 bases separated the two germline ends. The CDR3 loop spans 14 amino acids. The DNA for the CDR3 is TGTGCCTGGAGTGTACAGGGAACTCACTACGAGCAGTACTTC. Protein product: CAWSVQGTHYEQYF.

This clone was seen a handful of times. Other DNA sequences in this sample translate to the same CDR3. The V call is TRBV24-1, the J call TRBJ2-1; no clear D gene. CDR1 is KGHDR and CDR2 is SFDVKD in the germline V gene. V was shortened by 4 bases and J by 0 bases, with 6 bases between the two germline ends. CDR3 length: 14 residues. The CDR3 DNA reads as TGTGCCACCAGTGAGGCAGGCTCCTACAATGAGCAGTTCTTC. The encoded protein is CATSEAGSYNEQFF.

The gene calls are TRBV7-8 and TRBJ2-2; D is uncertain. Germline loops: CDR1 SGHVS, CDR2 FQNEAQ. Deletions cut 1 base from V and 4 bases from J, with 10 bases between. The CDR3 has 15 amino acids. The CDR3 spells CASSLVGVGTGELFF. As DNA, the CDR3 is TGTGCCAGCAGCTTAGTTGGAGTAGGCACCGGGGAGCTGTTTTTT.

The chain employs TRBV5-8 and TRBJ1-5, with D uncertain. Germline-derived CDR1 and CDR2 are SGHTS and YDEGEE. CDR3 length equals 13 residues. V was clipped by 0 bases and J by 5 bases, with 6 bases between them. The DNA for the CDR3 is TGTGCCAGCAGCTTGGGAGGGTATCAGCCCCAGCATTTT. As protein: CASSLGGYQPQHF.

The chain employs TRBV18 and TRBJ2-5, with 8 bases aligning to TRBD2. CDR3 length: 13 amino acids. Germline V gives CDR1 KGHSH, CDR2 LQKENI. After removal of 6 bases from V and 1 base from J, the junction contained 1 base not matched to a gene. CDR3 protein: CASSRGAQETQYF. DNA for the CDR3: TGTGCCAGCTCGCGGGGGGCCCAAGAGACCCAGTACTTC.

The chain uses TRBV18 and TRBJ2-2, with 7 positions matching TRBD1. This CDR3 is 15 amino acids long. V trimming: 6 bases; J trimming: 0 bases; junction bases outside the gene matches: 4. CDR1 and CDR2 from the germline V gene are KGHSH and LQKENI. The chain's CDR3 is CASSSGGTNTGELFF. The DNA for the CDR3 is TGTGCCAGCTCGTCAGGGGGAACGAACACCGGGGAGCTGTTTTTT.

V usage is TRBV15 and J usage is TRBJ1-3; no reliable D call. The CDR3 consists of 17 residues. Germline V lookup: CDR1 LNHNV, CDR2 YYDKDF (reference sequence). The V end lost 0 bases, the J end lost 2 bases, and 14 bases lay between the germline ends. CDR3 loop: CATSRDPPAVTGNTIYF. The DNA for the CDR3 is TGTGCCACCAGCAGAGATCCGCCGGCGGTCACTGGAAACACCATATATTTT.